These T cell receptor beta chains were read from a single sample in a study of T cell changes during pregnancy in multiple sclerosis. Repertoires were generated with immunoSEQ multiplex PCR, while TCRdb's copy carries only in-frame clones and drops some. This repertoire shows tens of thousands of clones, roughly nine tenths found once; its top ten account for approximately 10%. The input for sequencing was CD8+ T cells from peripheral blood mononuclear cells, taken in the second trimester of pregnancy. Source of these receptors: a female donor with multiple sclerosis, enrolled in a pregnancy study. CDR3s leave out the opening cysteine and the closing phenylalanine or tryptophan. Fields, in order: V gene, clone size, J gene, CDR3 protein. Size is omitted from some rows. Given values are once, few, many or a class for expanded clones.

TRBV19	NA	TRBJ2-7	ASGLASDEQY
TRBV27	NA	TRBJ1-2	ASSSLQGAANYGYT
TRBV28	NA	TRBJ2-2	ASSLAGLANTGELF
TRBV6-4	NA	TRBJ2-3	ASSDSAGGPDTQY
TRBV15	few	TRBJ1-1	ATSRGQGGYEAF
TRBV7-8	NA	TRBJ1-1	ASSLQGGDTEAF
TRBV29-1	NA	TRBJ2-3	SVFRLAASTDTQY
TRBV9	once	TRBJ1-6	ASSAGTTNSPLH
TRBV5-6	NA	TRBJ2-1	ASSPPTGSAAEQF
TRBV2	NA	TRBJ1-1	ASSDWVCRVVTEAF
TRBV5-6	NA	TRBJ1-4	ASSARDRENLPNEKLF
TRBV9	once	TRBJ2-1	ASGTSGYNEQF
TRBV5-1	NA	TRBJ2-3	ASSRWTSTDTQY
TRBV7-2	NA	TRBJ2-3	ASSPAQRGTDTQY
TRBV29-1	NA	TRBJ2-5	SVEGGQGASETQY